This passage covers 17 T cell receptor beta chains from one sample sequenced in a study of T cell changes during pregnancy in multiple sclerosis. Measured with immunoSEQ multiplex PCR; TCRdb has only the in-frame clones, and not every one. The profile covers roughly 67,000 clones, with about nine tenths appearing a single time and 1.4% taken by the ten largest. Sequenced material: peripheral blood, taken in the second trimester of pregnancy. These receptors all stem from a female donor with multiple sclerosis, enrolled in a pregnancy study.

The chain employs TRBV7-9 and TRBJ1-2, with D possibly TRBD1 on 6 matching bases. The V gene's germline CDR1 is SEHNR and CDR2 FQNEAQ (reference sequence). V lost 5 bases to trimming and J lost 5 bases, with 12 bases between them. The CDR3 contains 13 residues. The CDR3 spells CASSENREYGYTF. CDR3 sequence (DNA): TGTGCCAGCAGCGAGAACAGGGAGTATGGCTACACCTTC.

The V and J genes are TRBV30 and TRBJ2-5, with TRBD2 identical over 12 bases. CDR3 length: 15 amino acids. After removal of 2 bases from V and 2 bases from J, the junction contained 3 bases not matched to a gene. Germline loops: CDR1 GTSNPN, CDR2 SVGIG (reference sequence). This chain's CDR3 is CAWSPGTSGQETQYF. CDR3 sequence (DNA): TGTGCCTGGAGTCCGGGGACTAGCGGGCAAGAGACCCAGTACTTC.

The CDR3 coding sequence is TGCGCCAGCAGCCGGACTAGCGGGGACTCCTACAATGAGCAGTTCTTC. This encodes CASSRTSGDSYNEQFF. The chain has TRBV5-1 and TRBJ2-1, with 12 nucleotides matching TRBD2. There are 16 residues in the CDR3. The germline V gene has CDR1 SGHRS and CDR2 YFSETQ. V gave up 4 bases and J gave up 0 bases; unmatched junction bases: 2.

J is TRBJ1-5 and V is TRBV19, with D possibly TRBD1 on 6 matching bases. The germline V gene encodes CDR1 LNHDA and CDR2 SQIVND (reference sequence). V dropped 7 bases and J dropped 8 bases, with 18 bases sitting between them. The CDR3 has 14 residues. The CDR3 spells CASTYSQGVEPQHF. The CDR3 nucleotides read TGTGCCAGTACCTACTCACAGGGTGTAGAGCCCCAGCATTTT.

This sequence joins TRBV7-2 and TRBJ2-7, with D maybe TRBD2 (6 bases). V gave up 3 bases and J gave up 3 bases, with 9 bases separating them. CDR1 and CDR2 from the germline V gene are SGHTA and FQGNSA. This CDR3 has 13 residues. CDR3 nucleotides: TGTGCCAGCAGCTTGATGCGGGGCTACGAGCAGTACTTC. Translated: CASSLMRGYEQYF.

The chain carries TRBV14 and TRBJ1-1; the match to TRBD1 covers 10 bases. The CDR3 is 15 amino acids. Germline-derived CDR1 and CDR2 are SGHDN and FVKESK. Trimming took 4 bases from V and 6 from J; bases not matched to a gene: 8. The CDR3 DNA reads TGTGCCAGCAGCCCGAGGACAGGGGGTTTTGCTGAAGCTTTCTTT. Its translation is CASSPRTGGFAEAFF.

The chain combines TRBV4-3 with TRBJ1-2; no firm D call. Germline CDR1 reads LGHNA; CDR2 reads YSLEER. V lost 0 bases and J 6 bases, leaving 14 bases between the germline ends. The CDR3 covers 15 residues. This CDR3 is CASSQDLPNRDGYTF. DNA for the CDR3: TGCGCCAGCAGCCAAGATTTACCCAATCGGGATGGCTACACCTTC.

The chain combines TRBV11-2 with TRBJ1-6; weak D call: TRBD1 (6 bases). CDR1 SGHAT and CDR2 FQNNGV come from the germline V gene. The CDR3 covers 15 residues. With 1 base removed from V and 6 bases from J, the gap between germline ends came to 10 bases. The CDR3 DNA reads as TGTGCCAGCAGCTTAGTAAGACAGGCTAATTCACCCCTCCACTTT. Amino acid sequence: CASSLVRQANSPLHF.

The V and J genes are TRBV27 and TRBJ1-4; no firm D call. CDR1 MNHEY and CDR2 SMNVEV come from the germline V gene (reference sequence). V lost 5 bases and J lost 3, with 10 bases in between. The CDR3 sequence is 14 residues long. This CDR3 is CASSNPGSNEKLFF. The CDR3 bases are TGTGCCAGCAGTAATCCGGGATCTAATGAAAAACTGTTTTTT.

The V and J genes are TRBV11-2 and TRBJ2-7; 8 bases match TRBD2. CDR3 length: 15 amino acids. In germline, CDR1 is SGHAT, CDR2 FQNNGV. Trimming removed 2 bases from V and 0 bases from J; junction bases left unmatched: 3. The chain's CDR3 is CASSLSRGGSYEQYF. DNA of the CDR3: TGTGCCAGCAGCTTAAGCCGGGGGGGCTCCTACGAGCAGTACTTC.

This clone has only a few counts. V is TRBV5-1 and J is TRBJ1-1; 10 bases align to TRBD1. The CDR3 covers 15 residues. V lost 0 bases, J lost 11 bases, and 10 bases stayed unmatched. Per germline, CDR1 SGHRS and CDR2 YFSETQ. The CDR3: CASSLGQGAADGAFF. Written as DNA, the CDR3 is TGCGCCAGCAGCTTGGGACAGGGGGCGGCCGATGGGGCTTTCTTT.

The chain links TRBV27 to TRBJ2-3; 9 positions match TRBD2. CDR3 size: 16 residues. The V segment lost 5 bases and the J segment 2 bases; nucleotides outside the gene matches: 8. Per germline, CDR1 MNHEY and CDR2 SMNVEV (reference sequence). The CDR3 nucleotides are TGTGCCAGCAGTACTCGGACTAGCGACACCACAGATACGCAGTATTTT. Amino acid sequence: CASSTRTSDTTDTQYF.

The J gene is TRBJ2-5, the V gene TRBV7-2; the D gene is possibly TRBD2 (5 bases). The V gene lost 5 bases and the J gene lost 5 bases, with 12 bases spanning the gap. This CDR3 has 13 residues. Germline CDR1 reads SGHTA; CDR2 reads FQGNSA. The CDR3, as DNA: TGTGCCAGCAGCCGAACCGGGGTGGAGACCCAGTACTTC. Residues: CASSRTGVETQYF.

The chain links TRBV7-2 to TRBJ2-7, with D unresolved. Trimming left V 5 bases short and J 4 bases short, with 12 bases between. CDR1 and CDR2 from the germline V gene are SGHTA and FQGNSA. This CDR3 region has 13 residues. The CDR3 spells CASSVSPGYEQYF. Written as DNA, the CDR3 is TGTGCCAGCAGCGTAAGTCCCGGTTACGAGCAGTACTTC. Supplemented by reference TRBV7-2 and TRBJ2-7, the full variable domain reads GAGVSQSPSNKVTEKGKDVELRCDPISGHTALYWYRQSLGQGLEFLIYFQGNSAPDKSGLPSDRFSAERTGGSVSTLTIQRTQQEDSAVYLCASSVSPGYEQYFGPGTRLTVT.

This chain uses TRBV7-2 with TRBJ1-2; TRBD1 aligns across 8 bases. In germline, CDR1 is SGHTA, CDR2 FQGNSA. After removal of 5 bases from V and 3 bases from J, the junction contained 2 bases not matched to a gene. The length of the CDR3 is 13 residues. The chain's CDR3 is CASSLDRDYGYTF. The CDR3 DNA reads TGTGCCAGCAGCCTGGACAGGGACTATGGCTACACCTTC.

This clone turned up a few times. The V and J genes are TRBV9 and TRBJ1-4, with TRBD1 matching over 7 bases. The CDR3 is made up of 14 amino acids. V lost 2 bases and J lost 2; bases outside the gene matches: 0. Looked up from germline, CDR1 is SGDLS and CDR2 is YYNGEE. This chain's CDR3 is CASSVRGTNEKLFF. CDR3 nucleotide sequence: TGTGCCAGCAGCGTCAGGGGGACTAATGAAAAACTGTTTTTT. The full variable domain, its missing parts supplied by reference TRBV9 and TRBJ1-4, is DSGVTQTPKHLITATGQRVTLRCSPRSGDLSVYWYQQSLDQGLQFLIQYYNGEERAKGNILERFSAQQFPDLHSELNLSSLELGDSALYFCASSVRGTNEKLFFGSGTQLSVL.

The J gene is TRBJ1-1, the V gene TRBV29-1, with 7 bases identical to TRBD1. This CDR3 contains 14 residues. V lost 6 bases, J lost 4 bases, and 11 bases stayed unmatched. The germline CDR1 and CDR2 sequences are SQVTM and ANQGSEA. This CDR3 reads CSVAGGQTTTEAFF. The DNA for the CDR3 is TGCAGCGTCGCCGGGGGACAGACGACCACTGAAGCTTTCTTT.